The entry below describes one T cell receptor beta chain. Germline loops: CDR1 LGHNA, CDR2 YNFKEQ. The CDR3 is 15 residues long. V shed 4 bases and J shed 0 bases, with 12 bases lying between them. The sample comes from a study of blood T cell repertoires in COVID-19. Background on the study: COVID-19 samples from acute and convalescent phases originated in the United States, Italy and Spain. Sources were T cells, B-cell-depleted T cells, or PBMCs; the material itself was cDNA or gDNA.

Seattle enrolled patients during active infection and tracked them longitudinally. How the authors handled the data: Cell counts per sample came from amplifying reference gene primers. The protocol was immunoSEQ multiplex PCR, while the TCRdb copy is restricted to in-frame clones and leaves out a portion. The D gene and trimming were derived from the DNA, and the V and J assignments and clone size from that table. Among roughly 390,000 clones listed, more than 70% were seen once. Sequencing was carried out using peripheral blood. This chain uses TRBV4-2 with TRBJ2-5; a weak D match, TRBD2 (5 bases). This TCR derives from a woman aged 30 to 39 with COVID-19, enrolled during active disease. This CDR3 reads CASSRRIGDQETQYF. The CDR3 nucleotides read TGTGCCAGCAGCCGAAGGATCGGGGACCAAGAGACCCAGTACTTC.